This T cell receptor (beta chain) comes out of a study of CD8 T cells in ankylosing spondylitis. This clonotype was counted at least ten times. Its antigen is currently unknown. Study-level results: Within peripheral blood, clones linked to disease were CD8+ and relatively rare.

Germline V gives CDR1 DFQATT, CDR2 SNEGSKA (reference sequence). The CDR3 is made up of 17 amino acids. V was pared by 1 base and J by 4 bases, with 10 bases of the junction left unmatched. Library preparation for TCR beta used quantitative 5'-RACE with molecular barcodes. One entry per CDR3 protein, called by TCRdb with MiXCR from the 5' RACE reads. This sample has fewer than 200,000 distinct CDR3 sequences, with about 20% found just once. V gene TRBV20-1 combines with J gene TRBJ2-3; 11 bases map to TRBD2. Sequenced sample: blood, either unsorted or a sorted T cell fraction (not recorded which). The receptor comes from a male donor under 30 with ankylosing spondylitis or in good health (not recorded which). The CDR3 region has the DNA TGCAGTGCTAGAGTGGTGCCTAGCGGGAGGTATGCAGATACGCAGTATTTT. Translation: CSARVVPSGRYADTQYF.